Listed here are 12 T cell receptor beta chains from one sample, sequenced in a study of PD-L1 blockade in urothelial cancer. Sample time point: peripheral blood 6 weeks after treatment start. The table came from immunoSEQ multiplex PCR; TCRdb's copy has only in-frame clones and leaves some out. This table has approximately 79,000 clones, around 93% appearing once. The material sequenced was PBMCs, taken around atezolizumab (anti-PD-L1) treatment. These receptors were collected from a woman aged 80 or older with urothelial cancer.

This clone was counted only a few times. This chain links TRBV6-5 with TRBJ2-5, with TRBD2 matching over 7 bases. Germline lookup yields CDR1 MNHEY and CDR2 SVGAGI. With 6 bases clipped from V and 4 bases from J, the junction kept 5 bases outside the gene matches. The CDR3 consists of 13 residues. Here the CDR3 DNA reads TGTGCCAGCAGCGGGAGCGGGACAGAGACCCAGTACTTC. Translation gives CASSGSGTETQYF.

V usage is TRBV27 and J usage is TRBJ2-7, with TRBD1 matching over 7 bases. From germline, CDR1 is MNHEY and CDR2 SMNVEV (reference sequence). After removal of 5 bases from V and 3 bases from J, the junction contained 4 bases not matched to a gene. The CDR3 runs to 13 residues. Here the CDR3 DNA reads TGTGCCAGCAGTCGGGACAGAGGCTACGAGCAGTACTTC. Its protein is CASSRDRGYEQYF.

The gene calls are TRBV28 and TRBJ1-2; 7 bases fit TRBD1. Germline loops: CDR1 MDHEN, CDR2 SYDVKM. J gave up 4 bases and V 6 bases, and 5 bases lay outside the gene matches. This CDR3 region has 13 residues. CDR3 protein: CASRTPGGYGYTF. DNA for the CDR3: TGTGCCAGCAGAACTCCAGGGGGCTATGGCTACACCTTC.

A few counts support this clone. V gene TRBV7-8 combines with J gene TRBJ1-5, with a possible D match to TRBD1 (6 bases). Germline lookup yields CDR1 SGHVS and CDR2 FQNEAQ. The CDR3 covers 16 residues. Trimming cost V 0 bases and J 7 bases, with 16 bases left between them. CDR3 coding DNA: TGTGCCAGCAGCTTAGCGGCCTTGGGGGGGCGCCAGCCCCAGCATTTT. Protein: CASSLAALGGRQPQHF. Full variable domain (rest looked up from reference TRBV7-8 and TRBJ1-5): GAGVSQSPRYKVAKRGQDVALRCDPISGHVSLFWYQQALGQGPEFLTYFQNEAQLDKSGLPSDRFFAERPEGSVSTLKIQRTQQEDSAVYLCASSLAALGGRQPQHFGDGTRLSIL.

The chain is built from TRBV6-5 and TRBJ2-2; possible D gene TRBD2, 6 bases. Trimming cost V 7 bases and J 6 bases, with 18 bases left between them. The germline gives CDR1 MNHEY, CDR2 SVGAGI. The CDR3 is 15 residues long. The CDR3 spells CASTGTGGIAGELFF. The DNA for the CDR3 is TGTGCCAGCACCGGGACTGGCGGGATCGCCGGGGAGCTGTTTTTT.

The rearrangement uses TRBV10-1 and TRBJ2-7; perhaps TRBD1 as D (6 bases). The V and J ends lost 2 bases and 4 bases respectively, with 9 bases between them. The CDR3 is made up of 13 amino acids. Germline V gene data show CDR1 as WNHNN and CDR2 as SYGVQD (reference sequence). CDR3 in DNA: TGCGCCAGCAGTGAGAACAGGGAGTACGAGCAGTACTTC. Its protein product is CASSENREYEQYF.

The sample holds a few counts of this clone. This chain uses TRBV7-6 with TRBJ2-7, with TRBD2 matching 8 bases. Per the germline V gene, CDR1 is SGHVS and CDR2 is FNYEAQ. This CDR3 is built from 16 residues. The trim removed 4 bases at V and 4 bases at J, leaving 12 bases unmatched. CDR3 sequence reads: CASSSQWGSGTYEQYF. DNA for the CDR3: TGTGCCAGCAGCTCCCAATGGGGTAGCGGGACGTACGAGCAGTACTTC.

This clone was found a few times. This rearrangement joins TRBV15 to TRBJ1-1, with D maybe TRBD1 (6 bases). Per the germline V gene, CDR1 is LNHNV and CDR2 is YYDKDF (reference sequence). The CDR3 is 14 amino acids. Trimming removed 10 bases from V and 1 base from J, with 16 bases in between. The CDR3 coding sequence is TGTGCCATCCAACGGACAGTAGGGAACACTGAAGCTTTCTTT. This gives the protein CAIQRTVGNTEAFF. Full variable domain (outside the CDR3, taken from reference TRBV15 and TRBJ1-1): DAMVIQNPRYQVTQFGKPVTLSCSQTLNHNVMYWYQQKSSQAPKLLFHYYDKDFNNEADTPDNFQSRRPNTSFCFLDIRSPGLGDTAMYLCAIQRTVGNTEAFFGQGTRLTVV.

This clone appeared once. V gene TRBV19 combines with J gene TRBJ2-4, with a tentative D call TRBD1 (6 bases). The CDR3 is 13 residues long. With 6 bases removed from V and 1 base from J, the gap between germline ends came to 7 bases. CDR1 and CDR2 from the germline V gene are LNHDA and SQIVND (reference sequence). As DNA, the CDR3 is TGTGCCAGTAGCCAGGGGGCCAAAAACATTCAGTACTTC. This gives the protein CASSQGAKNIQYF.

This clone was picked up a small number of times. V is TRBV19 and J is TRBJ2-7; D gene uncertain. Germline CDR1 is LNHDA and CDR2 is SQIVND (reference sequence). CDR3 size: 15 residues. V dropped 6 bases and J dropped 0 bases, with 15 bases sitting between them. The chain's CDR3 is CASSPFDRSSYEQYF. In DNA form, the CDR3 reads TGTGCCAGTAGCCCCTTCGACCGGAGCTCCTACGAGCAGTACTTC.

With respect to this clone: This sample includes further DNA sequences coding for the same CDR3. This chain uses TRBV9 with TRBJ2-7; tentatively, D is TRBD2 (5 bases). CDR3 size: 14 residues. V was shortened by 0 bases and J by 0 bases, with 7 bases between the two germline ends. The V gene's germline CDR1 is SGDLS and CDR2 YYNGEE. The CDR3 region is CASSVGGSSYEQYF. The CDR3, as DNA: TGTGCCAGCAGCGTAGGAGGGAGCTCCTACGAGCAGTACTTC. The variable domain in full, with the rest retrieved from reference TRBV9 and TRBJ2-7, is DSGVTQTPKHLITATGQRVTLRCSPRSGDLSVYWYQQSLDQGLQFLIQYYNGEERAKGNILERFSAQQFPDLHSELNLSSLELGDSALYFCASSVGGSSYEQYFGPGTRLTVT.

The rearrangement joins TRBV18 to TRBJ2-1; TRBD2 agrees at 7 bases. This CDR3 is 13 amino acids long. Germline loops: CDR1 KGHSH, CDR2 LQKENI. The ends lost 4 bases at V and 9 bases at J; junction bases unmatched: 6. The DNA of the CDR3 is TGTGCCAGCTCACTTGGGAGGGGAACTGAGCAGTTCTTC. It yields the protein CASSLGRGTEQFF.